These 15 T cell receptor beta chains share one sample of origin, sequenced in a study of blood T cell repertoires in COVID-19. Measured with immunoSEQ multiplex PCR; TCRdb has only the in-frame clones, and not every one. In the table there are approximately 270,000 clones, over 75% of which are singletons. Sequencing was carried out using peripheral blood. These receptors were taken from a woman aged 70-85 years with acute or convalescent COVID-19.

Notes on this clone: This specimen includes other DNA sequences encoding the same CDR3. The V call is TRBV18, the J call TRBJ1-5, with unresolved D. This CDR3 contains 14 residues. Germline V gene sequence: CDR1 KGHSH, CDR2 LQKENI. Trimming cost V 3 bases and J 2 bases, with 8 bases left between them. As DNA, the CDR3 is TGTGCCAGCTCACCCGACTCGGGCAATCAGCCCCAGCATTTT. Protein product: CASSPDSGNQPQHF.

In regard to this clone: The same CDR3 also results from other DNA sequences found in this sample. V is TRBV3-1 (or the pseudogene TRBV3-2) and J is TRBJ1-5, with D possibly matching TRBD1 (6 bases). The germline V and J ends were trimmed by 3 bases and 4 bases, with 7 bases remaining between them. Germline CDR1 reads LGHDT; CDR2 reads YNNKEL (reference sequence). CDR3 size: 13 residues. The chain's CDR3 is CASSHRGNQPQHF. The CDR3 DNA reads TGTGCCAGCAGCCATAGGGGGAATCAGCCCCAGCATTTT.

V and J are TRBV3-1 (or the pseudogene TRBV3-2) and TRBJ2-1; 7 bases align to TRBD2. Germline trimming cut 4 bases from V and 3 bases from J; bases unmatched to any gene: 15. The germline V gene encodes CDR1 LGHDT and CDR2 YNNKEL (reference sequence). The CDR3 sequence is 18 residues long. CDR3 sequence (DNA): TGTGCCAGCAGCCCGTTATTCGCTCCAGCGGGGAGCTACAATGAGCAGTTCTTC. Translation gives CASSPLFAPAGSYNEQFF.

This clone occurred once. The chain employs TRBV18 and TRBJ2-2, with a tentative D call TRBD1 (5 bases). CDR1 and CDR2 (germline): KGHSH, LQKENI. V lost 2 bases and J lost 6, with 13 bases in between. The CDR3 length is 15 residues. The CDR3 loop reads CASSPGAGQAGELFF. The CDR3 coding sequence is TGTGCCAGCTCACCAGGCGCAGGGCAGGCCGGGGAGCTGTTTTTT. Full variable domain (outside the CDR3, taken from reference TRBV18 and TRBJ2-2): NAGVMQNPRHLVRRRGQEARLRCSPMKGHSHVYWYRQLPEEGLKFMVYLQKENIIDESGMPKERFSAEFPKEGPSILRIQQVVRGDSAAYFCASSPGAGQAGELFFGEGSRLTVL.

This clone has a single count. V and J are TRBV7-9 and TRBJ1-1, with TRBD1 matching 7 bases. Germline assignment: CDR1 SEHNR and CDR2 FQNEAQ (reference sequence). J lost 4 bases, V lost 5 bases, and 10 bases had no gene match. The CDR3 has 15 residues. CDR3 nucleotide sequence: TGTGCCAGCAGCGAAGCATACAGGGGTTCCACTGAAGCTTTCTTT. Translation: CASSEAYRGSTEAFF.

This chain's CDR3 is CASSLTGGINYGYTF. The CDR3 coding sequence is TGCGCCAGCAGCTTAACCGGAGGGATCAACTATGGCTACACCTTC. The chain is built from TRBV5-1 and TRBJ1-2; D unresolved. The germline V gene encodes CDR1 SGHRS and CDR2 YFSETQ. V gave up 2 bases and J gave up 2 bases, with 13 bases separating them. The CDR3 has 15 residues.

This chain connects TRBV29-1 to TRBJ1-2, with 7 nucleotides matching TRBD1. V trimming: 3 bases; J trimming: 5 bases; junction bases outside the gene matches: 6. The germline V gene encodes CDR1 SQVTM and CDR2 ANQGSEA. The CDR3 covers 13 residues. The CDR3 sequence: CSVEKGAGYGYTF. CDR3 nucleotides: TGCAGCGTTGAGAAGGGGGCGGGGTATGGCTACACCTTC.

The gene calls are TRBV6-5 and TRBJ1-4; D may be TRBD1 (5 bases). Germline CDR1 reads MNHEY; CDR2 reads SVGAGI. V lost 5 bases to trimming and J lost 0 bases, with 10 bases between them. This CDR3 region has 15 residues. In DNA form, the CDR3 reads TGTGCCAGCAGTACGGGGGGGACAACTAATGAAAAACTGTTTTTT. Residues: CASSTGGTTNEKLFF.

The gene calls are TRBV6-5 and TRBJ1-5; possibly TRBD1 for D (5 bases). The CDR3 length is 15 residues. Trimming took off 10 bases at V and 1 base at J, with 17 bases between the two ends. Germline loops: CDR1 MNHEY, CDR2 SVGAGI. CDR3 residues: CATSQTGGSNQPQHF. CDR3 coding DNA: TGTGCCACCTCACAGACGGGGGGAAGCAATCAGCCCCAGCATTTT.

The chain employs TRBV19 and TRBJ2-1; D is uncertain. There are 15 residues in the CDR3. Per germline, CDR1 LNHDA and CDR2 SQIVND (reference sequence). Trimming took 0 bases from V and 0 from J, leaving 6 bases between them. CDR3 sequence (DNA): TGTGCCAGTAGTATAGACGGTAGCTCCTACAATGAGCAGTTCTTC. Residues: CASSIDGSSYNEQFF.

Note on this clone: The same CDR3 is also encoded by other DNA sequences in this sample. The chain links TRBV3-1 (or the pseudogene TRBV3-2) to TRBJ2-5; D may be TRBD2 (6 bases). V dropped 1 base and J dropped 4 bases, with 7 bases sitting between them. Germline lookup yields CDR1 LGHDT and CDR2 YNNKEL (reference sequence). The CDR3 is 13 residues long. As DNA, the CDR3 is TGTGCCAGCAGCCAAGGAGCGGGAGAGACCCAGTACTTC. This translates into CASSQGAGETQYF.

The chain is built from TRBV11-2 and TRBJ2-1, with TRBD2 matching 15 bases. The CDR3 spans 17 residues. Looked up from germline, CDR1 is SGHAT and CDR2 is FQNNGV. Trimming cost V 6 bases and J 9 bases; bases outside gene matches: 12. Here the CDR3 DNA reads TGTGCCAGCAGGAAACCGGGACTAGCGGGGGGCCGGAGTGAGCAGTTCTTC. Translating gives CASRKPGLAGGRSEQFF. The whole variable domain, filled in from reference TRBV11-2 and TRBJ2-1, reads EAGVAQSPRYKIIEKRQSVAFWCNPISGHATLYWYQQILGQGPKLLIQFQNNGVVDDSQLPKDRFSAERLKGVDSTLKIQPAKLEDSAVYLCASRKPGLAGGRSEQFFGPGTRLTVL.

The gene calls are TRBV29-1 and TRBJ1-2, with 7 bases that match TRBD1. J was trimmed by 8 bases and V by 7 bases; bases with no gene match: 10. This CDR3 has 12 amino acids. Germline V gene lookup returns CDR1 SQVTM and CDR2 ANQGSEA. The CDR3 sequence: CSATGSPRGYTF. DNA of the CDR3: TGCAGCGCGACAGGGTCCCCTCGGGGCTACACCTTC.

Regarding this clone: Other DNA sequences in the sample encode the same CDR3. The chain is built from TRBV5-1 and TRBJ1-4; 7 bases align to TRBD1. Trimming took 1 base from V and 8 from J; bases not matched to a gene: 5. The CDR3 runs to 14 residues. Germline CDR1 is SGHRS and CDR2 is YFSETQ. CDR3 amino acids: CASSLTGAGEKLFF. DNA for the CDR3: TGCGCCAGCAGCTTGACAGGGGCAGGAGAAAAACTGTTTTTT.

V and J are TRBV5-4 and TRBJ2-3; 11 positions match TRBD2. This CDR3 has 18 residues. CDR1 and CDR2 (germline): SGHNT, YYREEE (reference sequence). V shed 4 bases and J 0 bases; nucleotides not matched to a gene: 10. CDR3 sequence reads: CASSKGTSGGTSTDTQYF. The CDR3 nucleotides are TGTGCCAGCAGCAAAGGGACTAGCGGTGGGACCAGCACAGATACGCAGTATTTT.